The rows below give T cell receptor beta chains drawn from one sample of a study of blood T cell repertoires in COVID-19. The protocol was immunoSEQ multiplex PCR, while the TCRdb copy is restricted to in-frame clones and leaves out a portion. The sample holds about 150,000 clones, 81% seen once. Sequenced: peripheral blood. These receptors all stem from a woman in her sixties with active or convalescent COVID-19. Each CDR3 is given without its conserved first and last residue. Size values are once, few and many counts, or a class for expanded clones, and some rows have none.

j_call v_call clone_size cdr3_aa
TRBJ2-5 TRBV11-2 - ASSLNPGGRETQY
TRBJ1-2 TRBV4-3 few ASSQDNGGDGYT
TRBJ1-2 TRBV27 - ASSLQPGPPYT
TRBJ1-5 TRBV6-6 - ASTDGGTSNQPQH
TRBJ2-2 TRBV3-1/TRBV3-2 - ASSHADRAGELF
TRBJ1-6 TRBV27 few ASSLGGQAVRTLH
TRBJ2-1 TRBV10-3 - AISEVRTSGRSDEQF
TRBJ2-7 TRBV7-2 - ASSLGGSGYEQY
TRBJ1-1 TRBV30 - AWSVGDRERDEAF
TRBJ1-2 TRBV7-5 - ARSPTGQGRGYT
TRBJ2-2 TRBV4-1 - ASSQETATGELF
TRBJ2-7 TRBV6-1 once ASSEGWREYYEQY
TRBJ1-3 TRBV4-3 - ASSRTVGTDGGNTIY
TRBJ2-2 TRBV6-5 - ASSYLGSPNTGELF
TRBJ1-2 TRBV19 many ASSARDRVGGYT
TRBJ2-2 TRBV5-5 - ASTDRSGDTGELF
TRBJ1-6 TRBV2 - ASKSQPSSYNSPLH
TRBJ2-1 TRBV29-1 - SAFLVRNEQF
TRBJ1-5 TRBV10-3 - AISGGPSNQPQH
TRBJ2-1 TRBV11-3 - ASSPLYEQF
TRBJ2-3 TRBV3-1/TRBV3-2 once ASSHAGGYSTDTQY
TRBJ2-7 TRBV5-1 once ASSPRLAGLYEQY
TRBJ1-1 TRBV11-3 - ASSPGRGSTEAF
TRBJ2-5 TRBV5-1 - ASSLEPRETQY
TRBJ1-5 TRBV4-1 - ASSQVPGQGYQPQH
TRBJ1-4 TRBV2 - ASMQSGTANEKLF
TRBJ2-1 TRBV18 - ASSPLDTYNEQF
TRBJ1-1 TRBV5-1 - ASSADRGITEAF
TRBJ2-5 TRBV5-1 once ASSFVGLAEETQY
TRBJ2-5 TRBV5-1 - ASGSGHSYQETQY
TRBJ1-4 TRBV18 - ASSPRTEAEKLF
TRBJ1-4 TRBV28 - ASSRQMREKLF
TRBJ2-3 TRBV11-2 - ASSLVGRGEADTQY
TRBJ1-1 TRBV6-1 - ASSEQRGAEAF
TRBJ1-5 TRBV28 - ASSSGQGAWGSNQPQH
TRBJ1-1 TRBV7-3 few ASSLTSGSSEAF
TRBJ2-5 TRBV24-1 - ATSDSAGVGETQY
TRBJ1-1 TRBV6-7 - ASSYTRDSMNTEAF
TRBJ2-7 TRBV27 - ASSLRQGNYEQY